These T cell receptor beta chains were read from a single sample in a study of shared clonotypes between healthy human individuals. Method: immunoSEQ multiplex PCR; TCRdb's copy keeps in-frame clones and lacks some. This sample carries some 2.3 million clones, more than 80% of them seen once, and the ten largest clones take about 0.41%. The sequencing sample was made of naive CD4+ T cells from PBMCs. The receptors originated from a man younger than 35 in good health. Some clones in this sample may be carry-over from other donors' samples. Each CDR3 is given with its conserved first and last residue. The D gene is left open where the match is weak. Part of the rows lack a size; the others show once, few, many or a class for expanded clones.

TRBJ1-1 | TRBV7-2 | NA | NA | CASSPGVLNTEAFF | TGTGCCAGCAGTCCAGGGGTCTTGAACACTGAAGCTTTCTTT
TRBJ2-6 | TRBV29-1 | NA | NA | CSVVGGSGANVLTF | TGCAGCGTTGTCGGGGGCTCTGGGGCCAACGTCCTGACTTTC
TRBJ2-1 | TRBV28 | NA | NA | CASLGRGPASNEQFF | TGTGCCAGCCTGGGGCGGGGGCCAGCTAGCAATGAGCAGTTCTTC
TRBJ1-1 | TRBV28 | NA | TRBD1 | CASSQGGNTEAFF | TGTGCCAGCAGTCAGGGGGGGAACACTGAAGCTTTCTTT
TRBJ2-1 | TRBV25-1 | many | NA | CASSEPQTPSSYNEQFF | TGTGCCAGCAGTGAACCCCAGACTCCAAGCTCCTACAATGAGCAGTTCTTC
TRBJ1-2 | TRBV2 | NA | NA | CASSPDSTDYGYTF | TGTGCCAGCAGTCCGGACAGTACGGACTATGGCTACACCTTC
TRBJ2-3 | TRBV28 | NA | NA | CASGRPADSATDTQYF | TGTGCCAGCGGGAGGCCCGCAGATTCAGCCACAGATACGCAGTATTTT
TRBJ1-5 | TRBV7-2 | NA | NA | CASSLFGKNQPQHF | TGTGCCAGCAGCTTATTCGGGAAAAATCAGCCCCAGCATTTT
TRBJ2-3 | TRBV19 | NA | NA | CASSHVRAPSTSTDTQYF | TGTGCCAGTAGTCATGTTCGGGCCCCTTCCACTAGCACAGATACGCAGTATTTT
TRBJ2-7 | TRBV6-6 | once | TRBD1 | CASSYFRTGGDEQYF | TGTGCCAGCAGTTACTTCCGGACAGGGGGCGACGAGCAGTACTTC
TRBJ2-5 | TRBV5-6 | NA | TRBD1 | CASSWGDRGNQETQYF | TGTGCCAGCAGCTGGGGGGACAGGGGAAACCAAGAGACCCAGTACTTC
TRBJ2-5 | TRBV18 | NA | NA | CASSPLGLQGYQETQYF | TGTGCCAGCTCACCACTTGGCCTTCAGGGGTACCAAGAGACCCAGTACTTC
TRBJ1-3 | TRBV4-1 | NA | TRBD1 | CASSPLPSGGDRNTIYF | TGCGCCAGCAGCCCCCTACCGTCAGGGGGGGATCGAAACACCATATATTTT
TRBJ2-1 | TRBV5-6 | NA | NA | CASSPTPGLLLGEQFF | TGTGCCAGCAGCCCTACCCCGGGACTCCTCTTAGGAGAGCAGTTCTTC
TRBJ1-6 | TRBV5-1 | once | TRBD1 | CASSLAGQGAPGTLHF | TGCGCCAGCAGCTTGGCTGGACAGGGGGCACCGGGCACCCTCCACTTT
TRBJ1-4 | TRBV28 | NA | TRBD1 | CASSGQGANEKLFF | TGTGCCAGCAGTGGACAGGGTGCCAATGAAAAACTGTTTTTT